The 14 T cell receptor beta chains reported below all come from one sample, sequenced in a study of human T cells and chemical hapten exposure. The time point was: pre-sensitization, week 0. Specified treatment: therapeutic diphenylcyclopropenone sensitization with weekly scalp DPC. TCRdb ran MiXCR on the RACE reads and lists one entry per CDR3 protein. Of some 59,000 distinct CDR3 sequences listed, approximately 10% are singletons. This specimen was whole blood, taken in connection with sensitization to the hapten diphenylcyclopropenone (DPC). Receptor source: a woman in her thirties or forties with alopecia areata. Some clones in this sample may be carry-over from other donors' samples.

To note about this clonotype: A read error may explain this, as a much larger clone is one base away. The CDR3 does not end in the conserved phenylalanine or tryptophan, so this is likely a read error. V is TRBV19 and J is TRBJ2-6; tentatively, D is TRBD1 (6 bases). The CDR3 loop spans 15 amino acids. V was clipped by 6 bases and J by 4 bases, with 13 bases between them. CDR1 and CDR2 from the germline V gene are LNHDA and SQIVND (reference sequence). The CDR3 DNA is TGTGCCAGTAGCCAACAGGGTCCAGGGGCCAACGTCCTGACTTAC. This encodes CASSQQGPGANVLTY.

This clonotype was recorded at least ten times. The J gene is TRBJ1-2, the V gene TRBV3-2; the tabulated D call, TRBD1, remains unverified against the DNA. TRBV3-2 is a pseudogene segment. This CDR3 contains 18 residues. The CDR3 loop is CASSQDNHRGGSNYGYTF. In nucleotides, the CDR3 is TGTGCCAGCAGCCAAGACAACCATCGGGGGGGATCTAACTATGGCTACACCTTC.

This clonotype was observed many times. The V gene is TRBV6-4, the J gene TRBJ2-1; D might be TRBD2 (6 bases). The V end lost 2 bases, the J end lost 4 bases, and 12 bases lay between the germline ends. From germline, CDR1 is MRHNA and CDR2 SNTAGT. This CDR3 region has 15 residues. In DNA form, the CDR3 reads TGTGCCAGCAGTGACAGTCCTAGCGATTACAATGAGCAGTTCTTC. Its translation: CASSDSPSDYNEQFF.

Concerning this clonotype: A much larger clone differs from this one at a single base, so this may be a read error. The chain recombines TRBV18 with TRBJ2-3; D is uncertain. Trimming pared 0 bases from V and 2 bases from J, leaving 6 bases between. The CDR3 length is 14 residues. Germline CDR1 is KGHSH and CDR2 is LQKENI. CDR3 nucleotide sequence: TGTGCCAGCTCACCACCGGTGGACACAGATACGCAGTATTTT. Translated, it gives CASSPPVDTDTQYF.

This clonotype was counted many times. The chain links TRBV27 to TRBJ1-2; no firm D call. V dropped 3 bases and J dropped 4 bases, with 9 bases sitting between them. CDR1 is MNHEY, CDR2 SMNVEV, per germline (reference sequence). CDR3 length: 13 amino acids. CDR3: CASSFGRTYGYTF. The CDR3 nucleotides read TGTGCCAGCAGTTTCGGCAGGACCTATGGCTACACCTTC.

V gene TRBV28 combines with J gene TRBJ2-6; D might be TRBD1 (6 bases). CDR3 length equals 15 residues. Germline CDR1 reads MDHEN; CDR2 reads SYDVKM. The ends were cut back, 9 bases at V and 3 bases at J, with 15 bases in the middle. CDR3 region: CASSTGWVGANVLTF. The CDR3 DNA is TGTGCCAGTAGCACAGGGTGGGTTGGGGCCAACGTCCTGACTTTC.

This clonotype was detected a few times. The chain employs TRBV29-1 and TRBJ2-7; D ambiguous. This CDR3 spans 10 amino acids. Germline CDR1 SQVTM, CDR2 ANQGSEA. Trimming took off 4 bases at V and 5 bases at J, with 6 bases between the two ends. As DNA, the CDR3 is TGCAGCGTTGTATTAGACGAGCAGTACTTC. It encodes CSVVLDEQYF.

Many counts were recorded for this clonotype. This chain joins TRBV7-2 and TRBJ2-7, with TRBD1 as a possible D gene (7 bases). The length of the CDR3 is 14 residues. Trimming shortened V by 5 bases and J by 2 bases, and 13 bases separated the two germline ends. CDR1 is SGHTA and CDR2 is FQGNSA in the germline V gene. This CDR3 is CASSPRRGPYEQYF. CDR3 DNA: TGTGCCAGCAGCCCACGGAGGGGGCCCTACGAGCAGTACTTC.

The V call is TRBV7-2, the J call TRBJ2-7, with 12 bases identical to TRBD1. In germline, CDR1 is SGHTA, CDR2 FQGNSA. The length of the CDR3 is 15 residues. The ends lost 1 base at V and 8 bases at J; junction bases unmatched: 6. CDR3 bases: TGTGCCAGCAGCTTAGGGGGACAGGGGGCGAACAAGCAGTACTTC. It is translated as CASSLGGQGANKQYF.

This clonotype was found a few times. The V gene is TRBV6-5, the J gene TRBJ2-6, with TRBD2 as a possible D gene (7 bases). Germline V CDR1 and CDR2: MNHEY, SVGAGI. V shed 6 bases and J shed 4 bases, with 13 bases lying between them. This CDR3 has 15 residues. The CDR3 loop reads CASRIGGLGANVLTF. DNA of the CDR3: TGTGCCAGCAGGATCGGGGGGCTCGGGGCCAACGTCCTGACTTTC.

The chain recombines TRBV24-1 with TRBJ2-3, with 11 bases fitting TRBD1. Trimming removed 0 bases from V and 4 bases from J; junction bases left unmatched: 5. This CDR3 has 17 residues. CDR1 and CDR2 (germline): KGHDR, SFDVKD. In DNA form, the CDR3 reads TGTGCCACCAGTGATTTGCACGGACAGGGGGCTGCAGATACGCAGTATTTT. It translates to CATSDLHGQGAADTQYF.

This clonotype was counted between two and nine times. The chain combines TRBV12-3 or TRBV12-4 with TRBJ1-5, with D possibly TRBD1 on 6 matching bases. With 7 bases removed from V and 0 bases from J, the gap between germline ends came to 19 bases. The CDR3 is 17 amino acids. CDR3 sequence (DNA): TGTGCCAGCATTGGGGACAACGGGCTATATAGCAATCAGCCCCAGCATTTT. This gives the protein CASIGDNGLYSNQPQHF.

In this sample, this clonotype turned up many times. The chain uses TRBV4-2 and TRBJ1-1; TRBD1 might be the D (5 bases). The CDR3 is 18 amino acids. Trimming pared 2 bases from V and 3 bases from J, leaving 22 bases between. CDR1 is LGHNA and CDR2 is YNFKEQ in the germline V gene. The CDR3 DNA follows: TGTGCCAGCAGCCAATCTACCCTCGGTCTTGGGGGAGACACTGAAGCTTTCTTT. It is translated as CASSQSTLGLGGDTEAFF.

This clonotype was found many times. This chain links TRBV6-5 with TRBJ2-3; D not certain. The CDR3 has 15 amino acids. Germline V gives CDR1 MNHEY, CDR2 SVGAGI. The V gene lost 5 bases and the J gene lost 4 bases, with 16 bases spanning the gap. The CDR3 region is CASSNDPAGADTQYF. The DNA of the CDR3 is TGTGCCAGCAGTAACGACCCTGCTGGTGCAGATACGCAGTATTTT.